This T cell receptor (beta chain) derives from a study of T cells in Graves' hyperthyroidism and ophthalmopathy. Study-level points and caveats: Blood also showed most of the thyroid clonotypes that were expanded above 0.001.

Looked up from germline, CDR1 is MNHEY and CDR2 is SVGEGT. CDR3 length equals 14 residues. V lost 2 bases to trimming and J lost 7 bases, with 12 bases between them. Concerning this clonotype itself: The target antigen is unknown.

The investigators amplified TCR beta CDR3 regions from RNA transcripts. With the HTBI primer set, the TCR CDR3 went through a first round of RT-PCR. TCRdb fed the multiplex PCR reads into MiXCR, producing one record per CDR3 protein. The table records roughly 750,000 distinct CDR3 sequences, roughly 15% of them present only once. The chain joins TRBV6-2 or TRBV6-3 to TRBJ2-1, with D perhaps TRBD2 (7 bases). The sequencing input was blood. The receptor was isolated from a man younger than 30 with Graves' hyperthyroidism. The CDR3 DNA reads as TGTGCCAGCAGTTACCGCGGGGGCCGGAATGAGCAGTTCTTC. It specifies CASSYRGGRNEQFF.